The 30 T cell receptor beta chains below all came from one sample that was sequenced in a study of blood T cell repertoires in COVID-19. Only in-frame clones appear in the TCRdb table, and some are missing; sequencing was by immunoSEQ multiplex PCR. Of around 150,000 clones listed, approximately 80% were seen once; the top ten hold approximately 9%. The sequencing sample was made of peripheral blood. The receptors derive from a woman of 80 years or more in a cohort sampled during active or convalescent COVID-19.

The chain combines TRBV7-8 with TRBJ2-5; tentative D call: TRBD2 (5 bases). Germline loops: CDR1 SGHVS, CDR2 FQNEAQ. This CDR3 region has 14 residues. Trimming removed 5 bases from V and 1 base from J, with 11 bases in between. The CDR3 loop is CASSPGTIQETQYF. As DNA, the CDR3 is TGTGCCAGCAGCCCGGGAACTATCCAAGAGACCCAGTACTTC.

The J gene is TRBJ1-1, the V gene TRBV7-8; D is possibly TRBD1 (6 bases). Germline assignment: CDR1 SGHVS and CDR2 FQNEAQ. The V end lost 4 bases, the J end lost 4 bases, and 10 bases lay between the germline ends. This CDR3 region has 13 residues. The CDR3 DNA reads as TGTGCCAGCAGCTCAGGGGTCTTCACTGAAGCTTTCTTT. Its protein product is CASSSGVFTEAFF.

This clone was recorded only once. The V and J genes are TRBV19 and TRBJ2-5; a possible D gene is TRBD1 (6 bases). This CDR3 contains 13 residues. V shed 5 bases and J shed 3 bases, with 10 bases lying between them. CDR1 and CDR2 (germline): LNHDA, SQIVND (reference sequence). The CDR3 nucleotides read TGTGCCAGTAGTCGCGACAGGAAAGAGACCCAGTACTTC. Translating gives CASSRDRKETQYF.

Here the CDR3 DNA reads TGCGCCAGCAGCTTGACCGTAACCGGGAAAAGAAGCGGCTACACCTTC. Translated, it gives CASSLTVTGKRSGYTF. This sequence joins TRBV5-1 and TRBJ1-2, with unresolved D. The CDR3 is made up of 16 amino acids. Germline V gene sequence: CDR1 SGHRS, CDR2 YFSETQ. Deletions cut 1 base from V and 8 bases from J, with 21 bases between.

The rearrangement links TRBV10-3 to TRBJ1-4; a possible D gene is TRBD1 (5 bases). V lost 11 bases and J 7 bases, leaving 17 bases between the germline ends. Per the germline V gene, CDR1 is ENHRY and CDR2 is SYGVKD. CDR3 length equals 13 residues. The CDR3 region is CASHGGVSEKLFF. CDR3 DNA sequence: TGTGCCTCACACGGGGGAGTAAGTGAAAAACTGTTTTTT.

The rearrangement uses TRBV7-2 and TRBJ2-1, with TRBD2 matching 13 bases. Germline-derived CDR1 and CDR2 are SGHTA and FQGNSA. This CDR3 is built from 16 residues. With V trimmed by 1 base and J by 8 bases, 5 bases remained unmatched. DNA of the CDR3: TGTGCCAGCAGCTTAGTGGGGACTAGCGGGGAAGATGAGCAGTTCTTC. Protein: CASSLVGTSGEDEQFF.

A few counts support this clone. The CDR3 loop reads CASSTGQGGEKLFF. CDR3 DNA sequence: TGTGCCAGTAGTACAGGACAGGGGGGCGAAAAACTGTTTTTT. The genes are TRBV19 and TRBJ1-4, with 10 bases lining up with TRBD1. Trimming at V came to 4 bases and at J to 8 bases, leaving 4 bases not matched to a gene. Per germline, CDR1 LNHDA and CDR2 SQIVND (reference sequence). CDR3 length equals 14 residues.

The gene calls are TRBV19 and TRBJ1-2; perhaps TRBD1 as D (6 bases). Germline CDR1 is LNHDA and CDR2 is SQIVND (reference sequence). The length of the CDR3 is 12 residues. Trimming took off 4 bases at V and 5 bases at J, with 8 bases between the two ends. The CDR3 region has the DNA TGTGCCAGTAGTACCGGACAGTATGGCTACACCTTC. Its protein product is CASSTGQYGYTF.

V is TRBV27 and J is TRBJ2-1; D may be TRBD1 (6 bases). Between the trimmed V and J ends, which lost 7 bases and 7 bases, there was a span of 14 bases. The length of the CDR3 is 13 residues. Looked up from germline, CDR1 is MNHEY and CDR2 is SMNVEV (reference sequence). This CDR3 is CASTGEIWNEQFF. DNA for the CDR3: TGTGCCAGCACAGGGGAAATTTGGAATGAGCAGTTCTTC.

The chain is built from TRBV6-2 or TRBV6-3 and TRBJ2-5; 12 bases fit TRBD2. From germline, CDR1 is MNHEY and CDR2 SVGEGT. V gave up 0 bases and J gave up 7 bases; unmatched junction bases: 3. This CDR3 region has 15 residues. Written as DNA, the CDR3 is TGTGCCAGCAGTTACTCGACTAGCGGGGGTGGGACCCAGTACTTC. Translating gives CASSYSTSGGGTQYF.

A single count supports this clone. The rearrangement links TRBV6-1 to TRBJ1-1; D remains ambiguous. Germline loops: CDR1 MNHNS, CDR2 SASEGT. Trimming left V 5 bases short and J 0 bases short, with 7 bases between. The CDR3 spans 13 residues. The CDR3 nucleotides are TGTGCCAGCAGTTTAGATATGAACACTGAAGCTTTCTTT. It encodes CASSLDMNTEAFF.

The chain combines TRBV7-6 with TRBJ2-3; possibly TRBD2 for D (5 bases). Trimming shortened V by 1 base and J by 2 bases, and 7 bases separated the two germline ends. CDR1 SGHVS and CDR2 FNYEAQ come from the germline V gene. This CDR3 region has 14 residues. CDR3 protein: CASSLDGVTDTQYF. In DNA form, the CDR3 reads TGTGCCAGCAGCTTAGACGGGGTCACAGATACGCAGTATTTT.

V and J are TRBV5-1 and TRBJ1-2, with 8 bases matching TRBD1. This CDR3 region has 15 residues. V was clipped by 4 bases and J by 6 bases; unmatched bases: 11. Germline CDR1 reads SGHRS; CDR2 reads YFSETQ. The CDR3 here is CASSLVAGGVDGYTF. DNA for the CDR3: TGCGCCAGCAGCCTGGTGGCAGGGGGCGTTGATGGCTACACCTTC.

CDR3 sequence: CASSYNRVRSGNTIYF. CDR3 coding DNA: TGTGCCAGCAGCTACAACAGGGTTCGCTCTGGAAACACCATATATTTT. The J gene is TRBJ1-3, the V gene TRBV13, with TRBD1 as a possible D gene (6 bases). Germline V lookup: CDR1 PRHDT, CDR2 FYEKMQ (reference sequence). Trimming removed 4 bases from V and 0 bases from J, with 13 bases in between. The CDR3 extends over 16 amino acids.

This clone was seen just once. The chain carries TRBV29-1 and TRBJ1-4; D possibly corresponds to TRBD1 (5 bases). The CDR3 has 14 residues. Between the trimmed V and J ends, which lost 7 bases and 8 bases, there was a span of 20 bases. Germline assignment: CDR1 SQVTM and CDR2 ANQGSEA. This CDR3 is CSAEGGDGNEKLFF. The CDR3 region has the DNA TGCAGCGCGGAGGGCGGGGACGGGAACGAAAAACTGTTTTTT. The variable domain in full, with the rest retrieved from reference TRBV29-1 and TRBJ1-4, is SAVISQKPSRDICQRGTSLTIQCQVDSQVTMMFWYRQQPGQSLTLIATANQGSEATYESGFVIDKFPISRPNLTFSTLTVSNMSPEDSSIYLCSAEGGDGNEKLFFGSGTQLSVL.

J is TRBJ1-1 and V is TRBV29-1, with D possibly being TRBD1 (6 bases). The germline V and J ends were trimmed by 5 bases and 4 bases, with 11 bases remaining between them. The germline V gene encodes CDR1 SQVTM and CDR2 ANQGSEA. CDR3 length: 12 residues. The CDR3 is CSVLTGTTEAFF. The DNA of the CDR3 is TGCAGCGTTTTAACAGGGACCACTGAAGCTTTCTTT.

The V call is TRBV7-8, the J call TRBJ2-5, with TRBD1 identical over 8 bases. With 2 bases clipped from V and 2 bases from J, the junction kept 10 bases outside the gene matches. The germline V gene encodes CDR1 SGHVS and CDR2 FQNEAQ. This CDR3 contains 17 residues. CDR3 amino acids: CASSLRSPRDRQETQYF. CDR3 DNA: TGTGCCAGCAGCTTACGAAGCCCCCGGGACAGGCAAGAGACCCAGTACTTC.

This chain links TRBV19 with TRBJ1-2; maybe TRBD1 (6 bases). V shed 5 bases and J shed 3 bases, with 22 bases lying between them. This CDR3 has 17 amino acids. In germline, CDR1 is LNHDA, CDR2 SQIVND (reference sequence). The CDR3, as DNA: TGTGCCAGTAGTCCGAGACGAGGACAGATGCTGCACTATGGCTACACCTTC. It is translated as CASSPRRGQMLHYGYTF.

The chain links TRBV6-6 to TRBJ1-2; tentative D call: TRBD1 (5 bases). Trimming stripped 4 bases from V and 6 bases from J, with 15 bases between. Germline V lookup: CDR1 MNHNY, CDR2 SVGAGI (reference sequence). There are 14 residues in the CDR3. The CDR3 loop is CASSWNQGGDGYTF. CDR3 nucleotides: TGTGCCAGCAGTTGGAACCAGGGCGGTGATGGCTACACCTTC.

This clone was found once. The rearrangement joins TRBV5-8 to TRBJ1-2; 7 bases agree with TRBD1. The germline CDR1 and CDR2 sequences are SGHTS and YDEGEE. This CDR3 region has 17 residues. The junction had 15 bases not matched to a gene; V was cut back by 0 bases and J by 7 bases. In nucleotides, the CDR3 is TGTGCCAGCAGCTTGGAGATAAACAGGGGACTTGTTGTTGGCTACACCTTC. Its translation is CASSLEINRGLVVGYTF.

V and J are TRBV2 and TRBJ2-5, with D unclear. Trimming removed 3 bases from V and 5 bases from J, with 10 bases in between. Looked up from germline, CDR1 is SNHLY and CDR2 is FYNNEI. The CDR3 consists of 13 residues. In DNA, the CDR3 is TGTGCCAGCAGTGAGTTTGAGTATGAGACCCAGTACTTC. Its translation is CASSEFEYETQYF.

This rearrangement joins TRBV11-3 to TRBJ2-1, with 11 bases lining up with TRBD2. The junction had 2 bases not matched to a gene; V was cut back by 3 bases and J by 4 bases. The CDR3 runs 15 residues. CDR1 is SGHNT and CDR2 is YENEEA in the germline V gene. CDR3 DNA: TGTGCCAGCAGCTTTTCTAGCGGGGGGTACAATGAGCAGTTCTTC. It yields the protein CASSFSSGGYNEQFF.

The J gene is TRBJ1-3, the V gene TRBV28; TRBD1 aligns across 7 bases. This CDR3 is built from 14 residues. Per the germline V gene, CDR1 is MDHEN and CDR2 is SYDVKM. Trimming at V came to 6 bases and at J to 2 bases, leaving 4 bases not matched to a gene. CDR3 region: CASSRDRAGNTIYF. For the CDR3, the DNA is TGTGCCAGCAGCCGCGACAGGGCTGGAAACACCATATATTTT.

The V call is TRBV25-1, the J call TRBJ2-3; 13 positions match TRBD2. CDR1 and CDR2 (germline): MGHDK, SYGVNS. Trimming at V came to 0 bases and at J to 8 bases, leaving 5 bases not matched to a gene. This CDR3 spans 16 amino acids. The CDR3 loop is CASSEYLGLAGFTQYF. For the CDR3, the DNA is TGTGCCAGCAGTGAATATTTGGGACTAGCGGGGTTTACGCAGTATTTT. The full variable domain, rest sourced from reference TRBV25-1 and TRBJ2-3, is EADIYQTPRYLVIGTGKKITLECSQTMGHDKMYWYQQDPGMELHLIHYSYGVNSTEKGDLSSESTVSRIRTEHFPLTLESARPSHTSQYLCASSEYLGLAGFTQYFGPGTRLTVL.

This clone was counted a single time. The chain combines TRBV30 with TRBJ2-7, with TRBD1 identical over 10 bases. This CDR3 spans 13 amino acids. CDR1 is GTSNPN and CDR2 is SVGIG in the germline V gene (reference sequence). Trimming took 3 bases from V and 7 from J; bases not matched to a gene: 6. CDR3 in amino acids: CAWRGQGLGEQYF. DNA for the CDR3: TGTGCCTGGAGGGGACAGGGGTTGGGGGAGCAGTACTTC. The full variable domain, its missing parts supplied by reference TRBV30 and TRBJ2-7, is SQTIHQWPATLVQPVGSPLSLECTVEGTSNPNLYWYRQAAGRGLQLLFYSVGIGQISSEVPQNLSASRPQDRQFILSSKKLLLSDSGFYLCAWRGQGLGEQYFGPGTRLTVT.

The table lists this clone with a few counts. The rearrangement links TRBV30 to TRBJ1-2; 9 bases map to TRBD1. This CDR3 comprises 12 residues. The V gene's germline CDR1 is GTSNPN and CDR2 SVGIG (reference sequence). Unmatched junction bases numbered 3, after V lost 3 bases and J lost 7 bases. The CDR3 protein is CAWRRTGVGYTF. In DNA form, the CDR3 reads TGTGCCTGGAGAAGGACAGGGGTTGGCTACACCTTC.

Of note for this clone: No DNA is shown, since the ends of the CDR3 on it are uncertain; the CDR3 is the one TCRdb lists. The chain combines TRBV21-1 with TRBJ2-2; the DNA was not compared with TRBD1, the D call given in the table. TRBV21-1 is deemed a pseudogene. The CDR3 has 18 amino acids, counting both end residues. CDR3 residues: CASSQTGWGYGNTGELFF.

The chain combines TRBV6-1 with TRBJ2-4; no reliable D call. From germline, CDR1 is MNHNS and CDR2 SASEGT. The CDR3 sequence is 15 residues long. The germline V and J ends were trimmed by 1 base and 0 bases, with 7 bases remaining between them. The chain's CDR3 is CASSEGQGAKNIQYF. CDR3 in DNA: TGTGCCAGCAGTGAAGGACAAGGAGCCAAAAACATTCAGTACTTC.

The rearrangement joins TRBV12-3 or TRBV12-4 to TRBJ1-2; 8 nucleotides line up with TRBD1. The CDR3 length is 12 residues. V gave up 6 bases and J gave up 8 bases; unmatched junction bases: 5. The CDR3 sequence: CASRDRARGYTF. In nucleotides, the CDR3 is TGTGCCAGCAGGGACAGGGCGCGGGGCTACACCTTC.

This chain uses TRBV12-3 or TRBV12-4 with TRBJ1-1; D gene unclear. Trimming took off 5 bases at V and 7 bases at J, with 11 bases between the two ends. The CDR3 consists of 12 residues. CDR3: CASSRRHLEAFF. The CDR3 DNA sequence: TGTGCCAGCAGTCGCAGACACCTTGAAGCTTTCTTT.